The rows below give T cell receptor beta chains drawn from one sample of a study of blood T cell repertoires in COVID-19. Using immunoSEQ multiplex PCR, the repertoire was profiled, and TCRdb retains in-frame clones only, with some absent. The sample lists approximately 80,000 clones, 81% occurring once. Sequenced sample: peripheral blood. Source of these receptors: a man at least 80 years old with acute or convalescent COVID-19. Both conserved end residues are part of each CDR3. Each record gives: V gene, J gene, D gene, clone size, CDR3 DNA, CDR3 protein. D genes are given only for firm matches. Where a row states a size, it is once, few, many or the class of an expanded clone; other rows omit it.

v_gene: TRBV9
j_gene: TRBJ2-6
d_gene: TRBD1
abundance: -
CDR3nt: TGTGCCAGCAGCCCACCGGGACAGGGGGCTGGGGCCAACGTCCTGACTTTC
CDR3aa: CASSPPGQGAGANVLTF

v_gene: TRBV18
j_gene: TRBJ1-5
d_gene: TRBD1
abundance: -
CDR3nt: TGTGCCAGCTCCGACAGGGTAAAGAGCAATCAGCCCCAGCATTTT
CDR3aa: CASSDRVKSNQPQHF

v_gene: TRBV28
j_gene: TRBJ1-6
d_gene: -
abundance: -
CDR3nt: TGTGCCAGCAGTTTAGCCCCCAGCGGGAATTCACCCCTCCACTTT
CDR3aa: CASSLAPSGNSPLHF

v_gene: TRBV5-6
j_gene: TRBJ1-5
d_gene: -
abundance: -
CDR3nt: TGTGCCAGCAGCTTGGCCGGGGGGATCTTCAATCAGCCCCAGCATTTT
CDR3aa: CASSLAGGIFNQPQHF

v_gene: TRBV5-4
j_gene: TRBJ2-3
d_gene: TRBD2
abundance: -
CDR3nt: TGTGCCAGCAGCTTGGGACTAGCGGGGAGCACAGATACGCAGTATTTT
CDR3aa: CASSLGLAGSTDTQYF

v_gene: TRBV11-2
j_gene: TRBJ2-1
d_gene: -
abundance: -
CDR3nt: TGTGCCAGCAGCTTAGGAGGAAGAGGCAATGAGCAGTTCTTC
CDR3aa: CASSLGGRGNEQFF

v_gene: TRBV28
j_gene: TRBJ2-3
d_gene: -
abundance: -
CDR3nt: TGTGCCAGCAGTTCCCCGGGGGGCGGCACAGATACGCAGTATTTT
CDR3aa: CASSSPGGGTDTQYF

v_gene: TRBV24-1
j_gene: TRBJ1-2
d_gene: TRBD1
abundance: -
CDR3nt: TGTGCCACCAGTGATCCGGGACAGGGACCCATACCCTATGGCTACACCTTC
CDR3aa: CATSDPGQGPIPYGYTF

v_gene: TRBV7-2
j_gene: TRBJ2-1
d_gene: TRBD2
abundance: -
CDR3nt: TGTGCCAGCAGCCTAAGAAGCGGGAGGTTCGGGGTGACGAGCGGTGAGCAGTTCTTC
CDR3aa: CASSLRSGRFGVTSGEQFF

v_gene: TRBV5-1
j_gene: TRBJ2-2
d_gene: -
abundance: -
CDR3nt: TGCGCCAGCAGCTTGGCCACAGGGAACACCGGGGAGCTGTTTTTT
CDR3aa: CASSLATGNTGELFF

v_gene: TRBV7-2
j_gene: TRBJ2-7
d_gene: TRBD2
abundance: -
CDR3nt: TGTGCCAGCGGACACGGGGAGAGCGGGAGGGCCTCCTACGAGCAGTACTTC
CDR3aa: CASGHGESGRASYEQYF

v_gene: TRBV28
j_gene: TRBJ2-3
d_gene: TRBD2
abundance: -
CDR3nt: TGTGCCGGCCGATCTAGCGGAACTAGCACAGATACGCAGTATTTT
CDR3aa: CAGRSSGTSTDTQYF

v_gene: TRBV4-2
j_gene: TRBJ2-7
d_gene: TRBD2
abundance: -
CDR3nt: TGTGCCAGCAGCCAAGATTCCAGCGGGAGGGCCTACGAGCAGTACTTC
CDR3aa: CASSQDSSGRAYEQYF

v_gene: TRBV5-5
j_gene: TRBJ2-6
d_gene: -
abundance: -
CDR3nt: TGTGCCAGCAGCTTCTCTGTGTCTGGGGCCAACGTCCTGACTTTC
CDR3aa: CASSFSVSGANVLTF

v_gene: TRBV12-5
j_gene: TRBJ2-7
d_gene: -
abundance: few
CDR3nt: TGTGCTAGTGGTTTGGCCGAGGAGCAGTACTTC
CDR3aa: CASGLAEEQYF

v_gene: TRBV6-2/TRBV6-3
j_gene: TRBJ2-1
d_gene: -
abundance: once
CDR3nt: TGTGCCAGCAGTTACGGGAGGACAAGCAATGAGCAGTTCTTC
CDR3aa: CASSYGRTSNEQFF

v_gene: TRBV4-1
j_gene: TRBJ1-1
d_gene: TRBD1
abundance: few
CDR3nt: TGCGCCAGCAGCAAACAGGGGGGAGGAGGCACTGAAGCTTTCTTT
CDR3aa: CASSKQGGGGTEAFF

v_gene: TRBV7-7
j_gene: TRBJ2-1
d_gene: -
abundance: -
CDR3nt: TGTGCTAGCAGCCAGCAGGTGGGACTCATGGGCATCTATGAGCAGTTCTTC
CDR3aa: CASSQQVGLMGIYEQFF

v_gene: TRBV6-5
j_gene: TRBJ1-2
d_gene: -
abundance: few
CDR3nt: TGTGCCAGCAGGTCGTCGAGGCCCAGCGACTATGGCTACACCTTC
CDR3aa: CASRSSRPSDYGYTF

v_gene: TRBV4-1
j_gene: TRBJ2-1
d_gene: -
abundance: -
CDR3nt: TGCGCCAGCAGCCAAGAGGTAACCAGCGCGCAGTTCTTC
CDR3aa: CASSQEVTSAQFF